This T cell receptor beta chain was recovered during a study of shared clonotypes between healthy human individuals. About the study: With ages of 18 to 49, the donors were two women and a few men.

Here immunoSEQ multiplex PCR was the method, and the copy in TCRdb shows in-frame clones only, minus some. The sample includes roughly 2.1 million clones, about 93% of them seen just once. General study results and limits: Exclusively blood specimens were collected; tissue repertoires likely differ. Estimated clonotype richness was generally higher in naive than memory subsets. The naive CD4 repertoires of a few donors were compared, and 5% to 6.5% of clonotypes were shared.

CD8 cells classed as naive were CD45RO-negative and positively selected for CCR7, excluding terminally differentiated effector memory CD45RA+ cells. Germline lookup yields CDR1 MNHNS and CDR2 SASEGT. The CDR3 sequence is 15 residues long. Germline trimming cut 3 bases from V and 3 bases from J; bases unmatched to any gene: 6. For this clone: Its antigen is undetermined.

The sample taken for sequencing was naive CD8+ T cells from PBMCs. V is TRBV6-1 and J is TRBJ2-7; 9 bases agree with TRBD1. The receptor comes from a man aged 18 to 29 in good health. Some clones in this sample may be carry-over from other donors' samples. The CDR3 DNA follows: TGTGCCAGCAGTGACTGGACAGGGGCGTACTACGAGCAGTACTTC. The encoded protein is CASSDWTGAYYEQYF.